This T cell receptor (beta chain) was identified during a study of cytomegalovirus exposure and HLA in healthy donors. General study results and limits: Reports described diagnosis of cytomegalovirus status by the classifier as highly specific and sensitive.

Both 60 Vbeta primers and 13 Jbeta primers went into the PCR. Here immunoSEQ multiplex PCR was the method, and the copy in TCRdb shows in-frame clones only, minus some. The table lists approximately 140,000 clones, 65% to 85% of them singletons. Remarks on this clone: Its antigen is unidentified.

Sequencing was done on a sample of PBMCs. The receptor comes from a woman aged 18-29 years in good health and CMV-seronegative.

The CDR3 here is CASSSGTVDHEQYF. The CDR3 DNA is TGTGCCAGCAGCTCCGGGACAGTAGACCACGAGCAGTACTTC. The chain employs TRBV5-4 and TRBJ2-7; 7 nucleotides align to TRBD1. Unmatched junction bases numbered 8, after V lost 3 bases and J lost 5 bases. Germline V gene sequence: CDR1 SGHNT, CDR2 YYREEE (reference sequence). CDR3 size: 14 residues.